The 8 T cell receptor beta chains presented below share a single source sample, sequenced in a study of CD8+CD57+ T cells in acquired aplastic anemia. Both TCR beta VDJ combination and CDR3 sequence profiling were carried out. Genomic DNA was the template for this profiling. TCRdb used MiXCR to reprocess the reads, holding one entry per CDR3 protein. Of 200,000 to 250,000 distinct CDR3 sequences detected, approximately 60% appear once; the ten largest clones hold roughly 53%. The patients chosen for sequencing had shown expansion of CD8+CD57+ cells (detected by flow cytometry). The material sequenced was sorted CD4+, CD8+, or CD8+CD57+ T cells (not recorded which) from PBMCs. The receptors shown here come from a human donor with aplastic anemia.

CDR3 protein: CASSDLGNQETQYF. The CDR3 coding sequence is TGCGCCAGCAGTGATCTCGGAAACCAAGAGACCCAGTACTTC. This chain connects TRBV10-2 to TRBJ2-5; D unresolved. The germline V gene has CDR1 WSHSY and CDR2 SAAADI. This CDR3 is built from 14 residues. Trimming took 3 bases from V and 0 from J, leaving 8 bases between them.

The chain is built from TRBV15 and TRBJ2-2, with 10 bases aligning to TRBD1. The trim removed 1 base at V and 7 bases at J, leaving 3 bases unmatched. There are 15 residues in the CDR3. Germline values: CDR1 LNHNV, CDR2 YYDKDF (reference sequence). The CDR3 nucleotides read TGTGCCACCAGCAGAGTGGGGACAGGGGTCGGGGAGCTGTTTTTT. The encoded protein is CATSRVGTGVGELFF.

The V and J genes are TRBV20-1 and TRBJ2-7, with a weak D call TRBD2 (5 bases). Germline V gene data show CDR1 as DFQATT and CDR2 as SNEGSKA (reference sequence). Trimming took 1 base from V and 3 from J, leaving 10 bases between them. This CDR3 spans 13 amino acids. Here the CDR3 DNA reads TGCAGTGCTAGAGGCCAGGCGGGCTACGAGCAGTACTTC. The encoded protein is CSARGQAGYEQYF.

V usage is TRBV7-4 and J usage is TRBJ1-1; no reliable D call. Germline-derived CDR1 and CDR2 are SGHVT and SQSDAQ. The CDR3 length is 15 residues. V dropped 0 bases and J dropped 3 bases, with 11 bases sitting between them. The CDR3 DNA sequence: TGTGCCAGCAGCTTAGCAGGGATTAGGGACACTGAAGCTTTCTTT. Its protein product is CASSLAGIRDTEAFF.

This chain links TRBV13 with TRBJ2-1; 9 positions agree with TRBD1. Germline-derived CDR1 and CDR2 are PRHDT and FYEKMQ (reference sequence). V was clipped by 2 bases and J by 0 bases; unmatched bases: 8. This CDR3 region has 18 residues. The CDR3 sequence is CASSLIPGTGSSYNEQFF. DNA of the CDR3: TGTGCCAGCAGCTTAATCCCCGGGACAGGGAGCTCCTACAATGAGCAGTTCTTC. Together with reference TRBV13 and TRBJ2-1, the CDR3 gives the full variable domain: AAGVIQSPRHLIKEKRETATLKCYPIPRHDTVYWYQQGPGQDPQFLISFYEKMQSDKGSIPDRFSAQQFSDYHSELNMSSLELGDSALYFCASSLIPGTGSSYNEQFFGPGTRLTVL.

The V call is TRBV24-1, the J call TRBJ2-3, with TRBD2 matching 11 bases. The junction had 3 bases not matched to a gene; V was cut back by 4 bases and J by 1 base. The CDR3 spans 16 residues. The germline gives CDR1 KGHDR, CDR2 SFDVKD. The DNA for the CDR3 is TGTGCCACCAGTGACTGGGGACTAGCGGGCACAGATACGCAGTATTTT. Protein: CATSDWGLAGTDTQYF.

The rearrangement uses TRBV10-3 and TRBJ2-2; D perhaps matches TRBD1 (5 bases). CDR1 is ENHRY, CDR2 SYGVKD, per germline. The CDR3 length is 13 residues. The germline V and J ends were trimmed by 2 bases and 6 bases, with 7 bases remaining between them. The chain's CDR3 is CAISEAGPGELFF. DNA for the CDR3: TGTGCCATCAGTGAGGCAGGGCCCGGGGAGCTGTTTTTT.

The CDR3 DNA reads as TGTGCCAGCAGCTTGCGCGCAGGCCTCCTATATGGCTACACCTTC. Its protein is CASSLRAGLLYGYTF. The chain couples TRBV5-8 to TRBJ1-2; no clear D gene. V was pared by 1 base and J by 5 bases, with 15 bases between. Germline loops: CDR1 SGHTS, CDR2 YDEGEE. The length of the CDR3 is 15 residues.